The T cell receptor beta chain under discussion was sequenced for a study of low-dose radiotherapy and immunotherapy resistance in tumors. On the study more broadly: Every 2 weeks, cohort 1 got 0.5 Gy, reaching 6.5 Gy to the planning target volume. Study patients were administered oral aspirin at 300 mg daily for four cycles from cycle 1 day 1.

Treatment of the donors consisted of nivolumab and ipilimumab (plus aspirin, low-dose cyclophosphamide and low-dose radiotherapy). Priming of first-strand cDNA relied on TRAV- and TRBV-specific primers (covering alpha and beta chains). The PCR that amplified TCRs ran for around 22 cycles, relying on a constant-region primer and a V-primer adapter. Amplifying the isolated mRNA was done by in vitro transcription. TCRdb re-analysed the reads in MiXCR, keeping a single row per CDR3 protein. Of about 9,800 distinct CDR3 sequences in the sample, over 35% were seen once. CDR1 and CDR2 (germline): SGHDN, FVKESK. Trimming took 4 bases from V and 2 from J, leaving 4 bases between them. The CDR3 extends over 12 amino acids.

This chain uses TRBV14 with TRBJ2-3; no firm D call. This TCR was recovered from a human donor with advanced metastatic prostate, ovarian, gallbladder or colorectal cancer (not recorded which). This table probably holds off-target reads from a library built for another chain. The CDR3: CASSLNTDTQYF. CDR3 coding DNA: TGTGCCAGCAGCCTAAACACAGATACGCAGTATTTT.